This T cell receptor beta chain was recorded in a study of blood T cells in healthy people across ages. V shed 4 bases and J 3 bases; nucleotides not matched to a gene: 5. The germline CDR1 and CDR2 sequences are MNHEY and SMNVEV (reference sequence). This CDR3 comprises 15 residues. Sample-barcoded 5' priming and a J-beta primer mix drove a second PCR of roughly 6 to 12 cycles. TCRdb re-called the 5' RACE reads through MiXCR, storing one row per CDR3 protein. Of over a million distinct CDR3 sequences listed, 42% are singletons. There are a few counts of this clonotype. V and J are TRBV27 and TRBJ2-5; 10 nucleotides match TRBD2. The sample was blood. This sequence originates from a woman between 18 and 30 years old in good health. Here the CDR3 reads CASSSGLAAKETQYF. DNA for the CDR3: TGTGCCAGCAGTTCTGGACTAGCGGCCAAAGAGACCCAGTACTTC.